What follows describes a single T cell receptor (beta chain). What it binds is unknown. CDR3 length equals 13 residues. Germline V lookup: CDR1 MNHNY, CDR2 SVGAGI (reference sequence). V was clipped by 10 bases and J by 0 bases; unmatched bases: 6. Sequencing was performed with immunoSEQ multiplex PCR; in TCRdb, only in-frame clones are kept and a portion is missing. The sample has 90,000 to 150,000 clones, roughly 93% seen once. This specimen comes from a study of graft-versus-host responses after intestinal transplantation. Study overall: Multivisceral, liver-intestinal, or isolated intestinal grafts were transplanted into recipients. The whole recipient group had anti-thymocyte globulin induction followed by tacrolimus and steroids for roughly three years. Overall study results and limits: In patients with graft-donor T cell macrochimerism, allograft graft-versus-host to host-versus-graft clonal ratios were high. Detection of GvH clones occurred in recipient marrow, and some had their first appearance in ileum or blood.

The origin of this receptor is a human donor who received an intestinal transplant. The sample was unstimulated CD4+ T cells sorted from spleen or lymph node cells, taken before intestinal transplant. The rearrangement uses TRBV6-6 and TRBJ2-7; 7 bases line up with TRBD2. In DNA form, the CDR3 reads TGTGCCACCAACCGGGGGGTCTCCTACGAGCAGTACTTC. It specifies CATNRGVSYEQYF.